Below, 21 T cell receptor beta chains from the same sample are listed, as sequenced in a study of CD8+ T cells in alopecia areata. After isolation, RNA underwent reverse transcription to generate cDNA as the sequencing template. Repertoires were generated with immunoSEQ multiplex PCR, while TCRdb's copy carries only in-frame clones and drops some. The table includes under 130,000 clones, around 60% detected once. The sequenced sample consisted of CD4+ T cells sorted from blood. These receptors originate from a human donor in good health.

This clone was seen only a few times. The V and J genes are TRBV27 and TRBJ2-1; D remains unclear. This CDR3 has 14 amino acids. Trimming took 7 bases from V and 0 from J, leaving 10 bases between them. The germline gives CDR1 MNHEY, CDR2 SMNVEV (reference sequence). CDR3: CASTFGGSYNEQFF. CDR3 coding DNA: TGTGCCAGCACCTTCGGCGGCTCCTACAATGAGCAGTTCTTC.

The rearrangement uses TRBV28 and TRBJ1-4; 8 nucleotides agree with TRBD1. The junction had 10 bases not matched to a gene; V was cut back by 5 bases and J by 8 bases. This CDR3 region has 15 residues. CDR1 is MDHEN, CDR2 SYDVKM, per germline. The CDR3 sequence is CASSSRGQGPEKLFF. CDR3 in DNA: TGTGCCAGCAGTAGTCGCGGACAGGGACCCGAAAAACTGTTTTTT. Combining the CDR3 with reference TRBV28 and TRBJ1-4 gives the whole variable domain DVKVTQSSRYLVKRTGEKVFLECVQDMDHENMFWYRQDPGLGLRLIYFSYDVKMKEKGDIPEGYSVSREKKERFSLILESASTNQTSMYLCASSSRGQGPEKLFFGSGTQLSVL.

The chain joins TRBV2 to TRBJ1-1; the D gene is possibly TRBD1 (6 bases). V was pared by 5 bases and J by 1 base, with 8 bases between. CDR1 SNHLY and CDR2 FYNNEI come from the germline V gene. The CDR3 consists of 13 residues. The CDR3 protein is CASSRQENTEAFF. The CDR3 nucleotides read TGTGCCAGCAGTCGACAGGAGAACACTGAAGCTTTCTTT.

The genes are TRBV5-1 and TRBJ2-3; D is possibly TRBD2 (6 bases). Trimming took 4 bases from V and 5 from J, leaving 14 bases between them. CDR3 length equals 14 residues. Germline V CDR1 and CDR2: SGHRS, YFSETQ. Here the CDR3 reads CASSDSSEGDTQYF. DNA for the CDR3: TGCGCCAGCAGCGACTCTAGCGAGGGAGATACGCAGTATTTT.

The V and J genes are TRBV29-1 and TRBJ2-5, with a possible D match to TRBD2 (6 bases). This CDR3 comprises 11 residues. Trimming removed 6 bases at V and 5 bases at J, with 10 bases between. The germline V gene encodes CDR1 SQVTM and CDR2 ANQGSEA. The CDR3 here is CSVGTWETQYF. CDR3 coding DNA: TGCAGCGTGGGGACTTGGGAGACCCAGTACTTC. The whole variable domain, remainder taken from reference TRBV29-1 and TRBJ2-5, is SAVISQKPSRDICQRGTSLTIQCQVDSQVTMMFWYRQQPGQSLTLIATANQGSEATYESGFVIDKFPISRPNLTFSTLTVSNMSPEDSSIYLCSVGTWETQYFGPGTRLLVL.

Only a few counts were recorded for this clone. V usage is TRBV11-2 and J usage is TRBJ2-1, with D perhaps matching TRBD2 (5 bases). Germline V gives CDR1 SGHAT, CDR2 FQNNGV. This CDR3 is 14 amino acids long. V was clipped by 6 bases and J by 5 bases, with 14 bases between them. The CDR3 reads CASSPSLPDNEQFF. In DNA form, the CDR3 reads TGTGCCAGCAGTCCTAGCCTTCCGGACAATGAGCAGTTCTTC.

As DNA, the CDR3 is TGTGCCAGCAGCCTCACCCCCACTAATGAAAAACTGTTTTTT. Translation: CASSLTPTNEKLFF. The gene calls are TRBV6-5 and TRBJ1-4; D uncertain. V was cut by 6 bases and J by 2 bases, with 10 bases left in between. This CDR3 comprises 14 residues. Germline V gene sequence: CDR1 MNHEY, CDR2 SVGAGI.

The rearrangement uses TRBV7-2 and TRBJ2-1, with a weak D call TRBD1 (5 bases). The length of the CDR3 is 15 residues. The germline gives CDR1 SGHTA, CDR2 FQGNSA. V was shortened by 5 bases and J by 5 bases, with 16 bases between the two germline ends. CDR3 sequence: CASSPAWGVDNEQFF. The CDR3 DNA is TGTGCCAGCAGCCCGGCGTGGGGCGTAGACAATGAGCAGTTCTTC.

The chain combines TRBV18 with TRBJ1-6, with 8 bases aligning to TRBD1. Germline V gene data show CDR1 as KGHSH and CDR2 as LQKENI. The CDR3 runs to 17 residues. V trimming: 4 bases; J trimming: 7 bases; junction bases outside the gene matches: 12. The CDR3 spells CASSRGQGAGGNSPLHF. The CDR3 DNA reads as TGTGCCAGCTCACGCGGACAGGGCGCAGGAGGGAATTCACCCCTCCACTTT.

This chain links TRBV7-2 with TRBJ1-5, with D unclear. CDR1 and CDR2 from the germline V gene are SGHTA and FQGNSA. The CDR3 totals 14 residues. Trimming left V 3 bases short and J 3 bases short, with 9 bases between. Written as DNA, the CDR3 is TGTGCCAGCAGCTTGTATGTTCCCAATCAGCCCCAGCATTTT. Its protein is CASSLYVPNQPQHF.

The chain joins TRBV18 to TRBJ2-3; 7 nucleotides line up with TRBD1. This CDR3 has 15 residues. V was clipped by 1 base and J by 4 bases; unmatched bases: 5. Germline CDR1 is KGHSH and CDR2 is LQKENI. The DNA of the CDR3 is TGTGCCAGCTCACCACAGGGGGCGGGCGCAGATACGCAGTATTTT. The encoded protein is CASSPQGAGADTQYF.

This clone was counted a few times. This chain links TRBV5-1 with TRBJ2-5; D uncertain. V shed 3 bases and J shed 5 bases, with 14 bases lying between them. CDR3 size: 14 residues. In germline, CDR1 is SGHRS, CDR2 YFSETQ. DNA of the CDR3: TGCGCCAGCAGCTGGGTAGCATCAGCGGAGACCCAGTACTTC. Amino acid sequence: CASSWVASAETQYF.

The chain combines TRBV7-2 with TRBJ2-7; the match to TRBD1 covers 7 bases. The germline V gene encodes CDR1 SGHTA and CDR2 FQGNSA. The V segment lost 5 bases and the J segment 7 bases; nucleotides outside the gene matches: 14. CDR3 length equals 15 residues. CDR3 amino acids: CASSPTRQGLGEQYF. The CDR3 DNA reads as TGTGCCAGCAGCCCAACTCGACAGGGTTTAGGGGAGCAGTACTTC.

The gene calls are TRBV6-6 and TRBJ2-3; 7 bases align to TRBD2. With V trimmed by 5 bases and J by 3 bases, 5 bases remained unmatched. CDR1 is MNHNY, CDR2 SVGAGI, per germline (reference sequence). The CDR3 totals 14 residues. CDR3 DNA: TGTGCCAGCAGTCAGAGCGGGGCGACAGATACGCAGTATTTT. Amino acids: CASSQSGATDTQYF.

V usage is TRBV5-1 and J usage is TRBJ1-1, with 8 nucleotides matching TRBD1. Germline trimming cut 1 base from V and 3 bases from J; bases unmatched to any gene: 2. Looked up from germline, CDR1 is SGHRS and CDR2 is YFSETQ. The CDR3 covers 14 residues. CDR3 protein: CASSLTGGYTEAFF. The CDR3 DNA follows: TGCGCCAGCAGCTTGACAGGGGGATACACTGAAGCTTTCTTT. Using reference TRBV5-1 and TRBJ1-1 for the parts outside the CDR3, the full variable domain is KAGVTQTPRYLIKTRGQQVTLSCSPISGHRSVSWYQQTPGQGLQFLFEYFSETQRNKGNFPGRFSGRQFSNSRSEMNVSTLELGDSALYLCASSLTGGYTEAFFGQGTRLTVV.

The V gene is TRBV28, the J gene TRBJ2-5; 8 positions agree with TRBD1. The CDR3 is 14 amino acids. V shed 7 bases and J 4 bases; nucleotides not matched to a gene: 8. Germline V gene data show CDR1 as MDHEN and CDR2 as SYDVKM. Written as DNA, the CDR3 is TGTGCCAGCACCCCTGGACAGGGTTCAGAGACCCAGTACTTC. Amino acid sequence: CASTPGQGSETQYF.

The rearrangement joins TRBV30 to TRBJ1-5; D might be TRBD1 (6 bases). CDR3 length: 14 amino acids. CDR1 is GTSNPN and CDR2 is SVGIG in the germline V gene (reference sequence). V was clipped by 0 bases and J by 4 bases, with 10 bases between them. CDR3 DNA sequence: TGTGCCTGGAGTGTATTAGGGGGGAATCAGCCCCAGCATTTT. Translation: CAWSVLGGNQPQHF.

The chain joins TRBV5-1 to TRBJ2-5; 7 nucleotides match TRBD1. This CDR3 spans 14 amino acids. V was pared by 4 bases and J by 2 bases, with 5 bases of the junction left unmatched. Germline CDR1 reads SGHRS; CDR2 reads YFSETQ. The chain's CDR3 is CASSETGFQETQYF. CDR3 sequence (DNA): TGCGCCAGCAGCGAGACAGGGTTTCAAGAGACCCAGTACTTC.

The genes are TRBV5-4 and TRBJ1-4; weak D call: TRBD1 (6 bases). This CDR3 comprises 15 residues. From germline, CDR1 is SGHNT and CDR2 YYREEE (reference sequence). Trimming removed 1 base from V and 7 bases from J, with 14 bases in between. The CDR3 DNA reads TGTGCCAGCAGCTTGAATAACAGGGAGGGTGAAAAACTGTTTTTT. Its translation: CASSLNNREGEKLFF.

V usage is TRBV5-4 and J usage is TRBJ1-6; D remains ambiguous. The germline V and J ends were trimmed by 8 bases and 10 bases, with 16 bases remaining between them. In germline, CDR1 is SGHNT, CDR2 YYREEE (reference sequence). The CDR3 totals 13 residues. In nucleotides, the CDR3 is TGTGCCAGTAAACGGGGTATAGAATCACCCCTCCACTTT. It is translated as CASKRGIESPLHF.

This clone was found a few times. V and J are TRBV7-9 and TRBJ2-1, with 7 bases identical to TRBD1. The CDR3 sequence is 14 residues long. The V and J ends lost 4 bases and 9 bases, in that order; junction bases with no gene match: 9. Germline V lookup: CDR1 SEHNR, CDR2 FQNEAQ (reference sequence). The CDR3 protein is CASSSTGLYGEQFF. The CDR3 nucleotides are TGTGCCAGCAGCTCGACAGGGTTGTATGGTGAGCAGTTCTTC.